This TCR beta chain comes out of a study of blood T cell repertoires in COVID-19. Study background: T cells, B-cell-depleted T cells, or PBMCs supplied cDNA or gDNA.

Sequenced by immunoSEQ multiplex PCR; TCRdb stores in-frame clones only, minus some. The table includes approximately 170,000 clones, roughly 84% detected once. The receptor was isolated from a woman between 50 and 59 years old who had recovered from COVID-19. The sample consisted of PBMCs or T cells enriched from blood (not recorded which).

The CDR3 spells CASSSTLTSDEQFF. DNA of the CDR3: TGTGCCAGCAGTTCCACCCTTACTAGCGATGAGCAGTTCTTC. J is TRBJ2-1 and V is TRBV6-5; 7 positions agree with TRBD2. The germline V gene encodes CDR1 MNHEY and CDR2 SVGAGI. Trimming took 4 bases from V and 8 from J; bases not matched to a gene: 8. The CDR3 loop spans 14 amino acids.